Following are 29 T cell receptor beta chains from one sample sequenced in a study of regulatory T cells in long-lasting Graves disease (dated by TCRdb to the early 2020s). The sample's time point label, decoded: newly diagnosed GD, antithyroid drugs for less than 3 months. RNA was extracted from PBMCs in TRIzol for both TCR sequencing and RNA sequencing. The method was multiplex PCR. These reads were obtained on an Illumina HiSeq 4000. CDR3 regions were amplified by Arm-PCR with iRepertoire HTBI primers to construct TCR beta libraries. TCRdb applied fastp at Q25 and MiXCR to the public reads, then kept only in-frame beta chains. Each entry merges the rows of one CDR3 protein and shows their most common DNA and genes. This sample gives some 400,000 distinct CDR3 sequences in total; about 15% of them show up just once. 16% of the sample belongs to the ten largest clones. These data were also filed under a second study, of T cells in Graves' hyperthyroidism and ophthalmopathy.

The material sequenced was peripheral blood mononuclear cells (PBMCs), taken at new diagnosis, from a patient treated with antithyroid drugs. The receptors shown here come from a woman aged 25-40 years with Graves disease. Donor details come from another sample of the same person, matched by shared clones.

This clonotype came up many times. This chain joins TRBV30 and TRBJ2-5; D unresolved. The CDR3 runs 14 residues. V dropped 0 bases and J dropped 0 bases, with 8 bases sitting between them. Germline V CDR1 and CDR2: GTSNPN, SVGIG (reference sequence). Here the CDR3 DNA reads TGTGCCTGGAGTGTCAAGGGTTACCAAGAGACCCAGTACTTC. Residues: CAWSVKGYQETQYF.

This clonotype was recorded at least ten times. This chain uses TRBV28 with TRBJ2-3; 8 positions agree with TRBD2. CDR3 length: 14 amino acids. CDR1 is MDHEN, CDR2 SYDVKM, per germline. The junction had 5 bases not matched to a gene; V was cut back by 4 bases and J by 5 bases. CDR3 in amino acids: CASSSLREEDTQYF. The CDR3 DNA is TGTGCCAGCAGTTCGCTGCGGGAGGAAGATACGCAGTATTTT.

This clonotype was picked up many times. The chain is built from TRBV6-1 and TRBJ1-5; tentative D call: TRBD1 (5 bases). The germline V and J ends were trimmed by 6 bases and 2 bases, with 11 bases remaining between them. CDR3 size: 14 residues. Germline lookup yields CDR1 MNHNS and CDR2 SASEGT. The CDR3 spells CASSQGGGNQPQHF. CDR3 bases: TGTGCCAGCAGCCAGGGTGGCGGCAATCAGCCCCAGCATTTT.

This clonotype showed up just a few times. The V gene is TRBV20-1, the J gene TRBJ2-7, with 8 positions matching TRBD2. The CDR3 spans 13 residues. CDR1 DFQATT and CDR2 SNEGSKA come from the germline V gene (reference sequence). Trimming took 2 bases from V and 5 from J; bases not matched to a gene: 5. The CDR3 sequence is CSARLAGLHEQYF. The CDR3 coding sequence is TGCAGTGCTAGACTAGCGGGTCTCCACGAGCAGTACTTC.

This clonotype was counted at least ten times. V is TRBV7-9 and J is TRBJ2-7, with D possibly being TRBD1 (6 bases). Per germline, CDR1 SEHNR and CDR2 FQNEAQ (reference sequence). V lost 4 bases and J 2 bases, leaving 21 bases between the germline ends. CDR3 length: 17 residues. As DNA, the CDR3 is TGTGCCAGCAGCTCCCGAGTTACCAGGGGAGTACCCTACGAGCAGTACTTC. Translated, it gives CASSSRVTRGVPYEQYF. Full variable domain (missing parts from reference TRBV7-9 and TRBJ2-7): DTGVSQNPRHKITKRGQNVTFRCDPISEHNRLYWYRQTLGQGPEFLTYFQNEAQLEKSRLLSDRFSAERPKGSFSTLEIQRTEQGDSAMYLCASSSRVTRGVPYEQYFGPGTRLTVT.

This rearrangement joins TRBV18 to TRBJ2-3; TRBD2 aligns across 16 bases. The CDR3 has 17 amino acids. Germline CDR1 is KGHSH and CDR2 is LQKENI. V was pared by 0 bases and J by 6 bases, with 3 bases of the junction left unmatched. CDR3 bases: TGTGCCAGCTCACCACCGGGACTAGCGGGAGGGGCCGATACGCAGTATTTT. Translation gives CASSPPGLAGGADTQYF.

This clonotype was observed once. Being one base from a much bigger clone, this may be a read error. CDR3: CAISGSMGPEQYF. As DNA, the CDR3 is TGTGCCATCAGTGGGTCGATGGGACCCGAGCAGTACTTC. The chain combines TRBV6-1 with TRBJ2-7, with D perhaps given as TRBD1 or TRBD2 (5 bases each). Germline lookup yields CDR1 MNHNS and CDR2 SASEGT. This CDR3 is 13 amino acids long.

Many counts were recorded for this clonotype. The chain combines TRBV12-3 or TRBV12-4 with TRBJ2-7, with D maybe TRBD2 (6 bases). The CDR3 consists of 15 residues. V lost 1 base, J lost 3 bases, and 13 bases lay in between. DNA of the CDR3: TGTGCCAGCAGTTTAGTTCTAGCGAGGAACTACGAGCAGTACTTC. The encoded protein is CASSLVLARNYEQYF.

This clonotype was recorded a few times. This chain joins TRBV6-4 and TRBJ2-3, with D tentatively TRBD2 (5 bases). The V gene lost 6 bases and the J gene lost 2 bases, with 18 bases spanning the gap. Germline V gene data show CDR1 as MRHNA and CDR2 as SNTAGT. The CDR3 consists of 16 residues. The CDR3 sequence is CASSPASGFNTDTQYF. CDR3 nucleotide sequence: TGTGCCAGCAGCCCTGCGAGCGGATTCAACACAGATACGCAGTATTTT.

CDR3 in amino acids: CASSEQGWNEQFF. CDR3 coding DNA: TGTGCCAGCAGTGAGCAGGGTTGGAATGAGCAGTTCTTC. This rearrangement joins TRBV6-1 to TRBJ2-1; D perhaps matches TRBD1 (5 bases). The CDR3 sequence is 13 residues long. Germline V gene lookup returns CDR1 MNHNS and CDR2 SASEGT. With 3 bases removed from V and 7 bases from J, the gap between germline ends came to 10 bases.

The chain is built from TRBV28 and TRBJ1-3; no definite D call. Germline CDR1 reads MDHEN; CDR2 reads SYDVKM. V was cut by 6 bases and J by 0 bases, with 12 bases left in between. The CDR3 is 15 amino acids. CDR3 DNA: TGTGCCAGCAGAAGAGGGATTGCCTCTGGAAACACCATATATTTT. Encoded protein: CASRRGIASGNTIYF. The variable domain in full, completed from reference TRBV28 and TRBJ1-3, reads DVKVTQSSRYLVKRTGEKVFLECVQDMDHENMFWYRQDPGLGLRLIYFSYDVKMKEKGDIPEGYSVSREKKERFSLILESASTNQTSMYLCASRRGIASGNTIYFGEGSWLTVV.

This chain links TRBV5-1 with TRBJ2-2, with 7 bases fitting TRBD1. The CDR3 consists of 15 residues. V dropped 1 base and J dropped 4; count of bases not matched to a gene: 4. CDR1 SGHRS and CDR2 YFSETQ come from the germline V gene. The CDR3 here is CASSLRTGGTGELFF. Here the CDR3 DNA reads TGCGCCAGCAGCTTGCGGACAGGAGGCACCGGGGAGCTGTTTTTT.

Many counts were recorded for this clonotype. V and J are TRBV5-1 and TRBJ2-1, with 10 bases lining up with TRBD2. This CDR3 contains 16 residues. Germline CDR1 SGHRS, CDR2 YFSETQ. With 0 bases clipped from V and 8 bases from J, the junction kept 8 bases outside the gene matches. In nucleotides, the CDR3 is TGCGCCAGCAGCTTGGTTCTAGCGGGAGTTGGCGATGAGCAGTTCTTC. Translating it yields CASSLVLAGVGDEQFF.

Here the CDR3 DNA reads TGTGCCAGCAGACAATCCGGGAGCTATGGCTACACCTTC. Translated: CASRQSGSYGYTF. This chain connects TRBV11-3 to TRBJ1-2; no reliable D call. This CDR3 has 13 residues. V lost 6 bases and J lost 4, with 12 bases in between. Germline CDR1 is SGHNT and CDR2 is YENEEA.

The V call is TRBV6-1, the J call TRBJ2-7, with TRBD2 identical over 10 bases. V lost 1 base to trimming and J lost 3 bases; unmatched junction nucleotides: 6. In germline, CDR1 is MNHNS, CDR2 SASEGT. The CDR3 has 16 amino acids. CDR3 in amino acids: CASSEVAASGSYEQYF. For the CDR3, the DNA is TGTGCCAGCAGTGAAGTAGCGGCTAGCGGGAGCTACGAGCAGTACTTC.

This clonotype was seen ten or more times. The chain combines TRBV2 with TRBJ2-3; 10 bases match TRBD2. The CDR3 sequence is 18 residues long. V lost 3 bases and J lost 4; bases outside the gene matches: 13. Per the germline V gene, CDR1 is SNHLY and CDR2 is FYNNEI. CDR3 in amino acids: CASSDMESGRAGADTQYF. The CDR3 DNA sequence: TGTGCCAGCAGTGACATGGAGAGCGGGAGGGCCGGGGCAGATACGCAGTATTTT.

As DNA, the CDR3 is TGTGCCACCAGTGATCAGGGTACCACTAGGACGGGCTATGAGCAGTTCTTC. This gives the protein CATSDQGTTRTGYEQFF. The chain is built from TRBV24-1 and TRBJ2-1, with D possibly being TRBD1 or TRBD2 (5 bases each). Germline values: CDR1 KGHDR, CDR2 SFDVKD. Trimming cost V 3 bases and J 8 bases, with 22 bases left between them. The CDR3 loop spans 17 amino acids.

The chain employs TRBV19 and TRBJ1-5, with 8 bases fitting TRBD1. The length of the CDR3 is 15 residues. Losses at the gene ends were 7 bases for V and 4 bases for J; bases not matched to a gene: 9. CDR1 LNHDA and CDR2 SQIVND come from the germline V gene (reference sequence). CDR3: CASNPGTGSNQPQHF. The DNA for the CDR3 is TGTGCCAGTAACCCCGGGACAGGCTCTAATCAGCCCCAGCATTTT.

This clonotype was seen repeatedly, ten times or more. This CDR3 is CASSPRDGQFLNGYTF. CDR3 nucleotides: TGTGCCAGCAGCCCCCGGGACGGGCAGTTTTTGAATGGCTACACCTTC. The V call is TRBV7-9, the J call TRBJ1-2; tentative D call: TRBD1 (5 bases). Germline V gene data show CDR1 as SEHNR and CDR2 as FQNEAQ (reference sequence). The CDR3 runs to 16 residues. The V end was cut by 5 bases, the J end by 6 bases, with 22 bases between.

In this sample, this clonotype turned up many times. The chain recombines TRBV6-2 or TRBV6-3 with TRBJ2-1, with 7 bases matching TRBD1. CDR3 length: 16 residues. Trimming removed 6 bases from V and 6 bases from J; junction bases left unmatched: 14. The germline V gene has CDR1 MNHEY and CDR2 SVGEGT. The CDR3 loop is CASRSTWPTGANEQFF. The CDR3 nucleotides read TGTGCCAGCAGATCAACTTGGCCCACAGGGGCCAATGAGCAGTTCTTC.

The sample holds many counts of this clonotype. This chain links TRBV30 with TRBJ2-3; no definite D call. The germline V gene encodes CDR1 GTSNPN and CDR2 SVGIG (reference sequence). Trimming took 2 bases from V and 0 from J, leaving 6 bases between them. The CDR3 runs to 13 residues. The CDR3 nucleotides are TGTGCCTGGAGTTTGTTCAGCACAGATACGCAGTATTTT. It encodes CAWSLFSTDTQYF.

This chain connects TRBV13 to TRBJ2-5; TRBD1 or TRBD2 may be the D gene (6 bases each). In germline, CDR1 is PRHDT, CDR2 FYEKMQ (reference sequence). The germline V and J ends were trimmed by 6 bases and 4 bases, with 18 bases remaining between them. This CDR3 has 15 amino acids. In nucleotides, the CDR3 is TGTGCCAGCAGGGGGGCAGGTTCGGGGGCAGAGACCCAGTACTTC. It translates to CASRGAGSGAETQYF.

CDR3 protein: CASSQVTGDSEQFF. Written as DNA, the CDR3 is TGTGCCAGCAGCCAAGTTACGGGAGATTCTGAGCAGTTCTTC. The V gene is TRBV14, the J gene TRBJ2-1; D is perhaps TRBD2 (6 bases). Trimming pared 1 base from V and 9 bases from J, leaving 13 bases between. This CDR3 has 14 residues. Per the germline V gene, CDR1 is SGHDN and CDR2 is FVKESK.

This clonotype was seen more than once but under ten times. The rearrangement links TRBV27 to TRBJ2-3; 13 bases match TRBD2. There are 15 residues in the CDR3. Looked up from germline, CDR1 is MNHEY and CDR2 is SMNVEV (reference sequence). The junction had 2 bases not matched to a gene; V was cut back by 4 bases and J by 4 bases. The CDR3 sequence is CASSSGLAGSDTQYF. The CDR3 nucleotides are TGTGCCAGCAGTTCGGGACTAGCGGGATCAGATACGCAGTATTTT.

This clonotype was counted many times. The V and J genes are TRBV20-1 and TRBJ2-1; D is undetermined. Trimming cost V 3 bases and J 4 bases, with 13 bases left between them. CDR1 DFQATT and CDR2 SNEGSKA come from the germline V gene (reference sequence). This CDR3 contains 14 residues. The CDR3, as DNA: TGCAGTGCTAGGGGCAGACCCGCGTACAATGAGCAGTTCTTC. Encoded protein: CSARGRPAYNEQFF.

This clonotype was detected many times. CDR3 in amino acids: CASSPGHPAAQYF. CDR3 nucleotides: TGTGCCAGCAGCCCAGGACACCCCGCGGCCCAGTACTTC. This chain joins TRBV3-1 and TRBJ2-7, with D tentatively TRBD1 (5 bases). V dropped 4 bases and J dropped 10 bases, with 17 bases sitting between them. Germline V CDR1 and CDR2: LGHDT, YNNKEL (reference sequence). The CDR3 extends over 13 amino acids.

A single count supports this clonotype. A single base separates this from a much larger clone, so it may be a read error. The chain is built from TRBV18 and TRBJ2-7, with 7 bases fitting TRBD1. Germline CDR1 KGHSH, CDR2 LQKENI. Germline trimming cut 5 bases from V and 6 bases from J; bases unmatched to any gene: 16. This CDR3 is 16 amino acids long. CDR3 DNA sequence: TGTGCCAGCTCATCGGAAGACAGGGCCCCACTTACCGAGCAGTACTTC. Protein product: CASSSEDRAPLTEQYF. Based on the CDR3 plus reference TRBV18 and TRBJ2-7, the full variable domain is NAGVMQNPRHLVRRRGQEARLRCSPMKGHSHVYWYRQLPEEGLKFMVYLQKENIIDESGMPKERFSAEFPKEGPSILRIQQVVRGDSAAYFCASSSEDRAPLTEQYFGPGTRLTVT.

This clonotype was found many times. J is TRBJ1-5 and V is TRBV28, with 8 bases that match TRBD1. V shed 5 bases and J 4 bases; nucleotides not matched to a gene: 10. The CDR3 loop spans 16 amino acids. Germline-derived CDR1 and CDR2 are MDHEN and SYDVKM. The CDR3 reads CASSRSGGWGNQPQHF. CDR3 DNA: TGTGCCAGCAGTCGATCAGGGGGCTGGGGGAATCAGCCCCAGCATTTT.

This clonotype showed up just a few times. The chain has TRBV11-2 and TRBJ1-4; 10 bases match TRBD1. The germline gives CDR1 SGHAT, CDR2 FQNNGV. The ends lost 2 bases at V and 4 bases at J; junction bases unmatched: 4. The length of the CDR3 is 16 residues. The CDR3 reads CASSLLGTGVNEKLFF. Here the CDR3 DNA reads TGTGCCAGCAGCTTATTAGGGACAGGGGTTAATGAAAAACTGTTTTTT.